The 27 T cell receptor beta chains in this list originate from one sample, sequenced in a study of blood T cell repertoires in COVID-19. Assay: immunoSEQ multiplex PCR; the TCRdb copy retains only in-frame clones and omits some. The sample lists roughly 29,000 clones, 81% occurring once. Sequencing used peripheral blood. The receptor set was obtained from a woman in her sixties with acute or convalescent COVID-19.

V and J are TRBV6-7 and TRBJ1-2; D ambiguous. Being an ORF, TRBV6-7 has a function that is uncertain. This CDR3 has 14 residues. The CDR3 bases are TGTGCTCCGAATCCCCAACGGGCTAACTATGGCTACACCTTC. As protein: CAPNPQRANYGYTF.

V is TRBV5-1 and J is TRBJ2-7, with 7 bases matching TRBD1. Germline V lookup: CDR1 SGHRS, CDR2 YFSETQ. V trimming: 5 bases; J trimming: 3 bases; junction bases outside the gene matches: 2. The CDR3 length is 12 residues. This chain's CDR3 is CASRGQSYEQYF. The CDR3 region has the DNA TGCGCCAGCAGGGGACAGAGCTACGAGCAGTACTTC.

This chain connects TRBV7-3 to TRBJ2-2; 7 bases are shared with TRBD1. Per germline, CDR1 SGHTA and CDR2 FQGTGA. The J segment lost 3 bases and the V segment lost 8 bases, leaving 6 bases of the junction unmatched. The CDR3 is 14 amino acids. The CDR3 here is CASQTGLYTGELFF. The CDR3, as DNA: TGTGCCAGCCAGACAGGGTTATACACCGGGGAGCTGTTTTTT.

A single count supports this clone. The rearrangement joins TRBV7-9 to TRBJ2-7; TRBD1 matches 7 bases. The germline CDR1 and CDR2 sequences are SEHNR and FQNEAQ (reference sequence). The V gene end was trimmed by 4 bases and the J gene end by 1 base; junction bases not matched to a gene: 13. The CDR3 covers 17 residues. The CDR3 DNA sequence: TGTGCCAGCAGCTCCAAATCTCCAGGGGGTCAATCCTACGAGCAGTACTTC. It yields the protein CASSSKSPGGQSYEQYF.

This chain joins TRBV10-2 and TRBJ2-3, with 7 bases identical to TRBD2. The CDR3 spans 14 residues. The junction had 4 bases not matched to a gene; V was cut back by 4 bases and J by 3 bases. The V gene's germline CDR1 is WSHSY and CDR2 SAAADI. The CDR3 DNA sequence: TGCGCCAGCAGTGTTGGTAGCGGGACAGATACGCAGTATTTT. Protein sequence: CASSVGSGTDTQYF.

This clone occurred once. In DNA form, the CDR3 reads TGTGGTTGCGGGGGAGACACCGGGGAGCTGTTTTTT. Amino acid sequence: CGCGGDTGELFF. This chain joins TRBV6-6 and TRBJ2-2, with 7 bases matching TRBD2. Germline-derived CDR1 and CDR2 are MNHNY and SVGAGI (reference sequence). The CDR3 extends over 12 amino acids.

The V and J genes are TRBV4-1 and TRBJ2-5; 15 bases fit TRBD2. V shed 4 bases, J shed 0 bases, and the junction held 6 bases outside the gene matches. CDR1 is MGHRA, CDR2 YSYEKL, per germline. The CDR3 loop spans 18 amino acids. This CDR3 is CASSRGTSGGTYQETQYF. DNA for the CDR3: TGCGCCAGCAGCCGTGGGACTAGCGGGGGGACCTACCAAGAGACCCAGTACTTC.

J is TRBJ1-1 and V is TRBV28, with TRBD1 matching over 8 bases. Unmatched junction bases numbered 10, after V lost 6 bases and J lost 10 bases. Germline values: CDR1 MDHEN, CDR2 SYDVKM. The CDR3 is made up of 13 amino acids. The CDR3 loop reads CASSPGQGPVAFF. Written as DNA, the CDR3 is TGTGCCAGCAGCCCCGGACAGGGTCCCGTAGCTTTCTTT.

The chain uses TRBV18 and TRBJ2-1; 7 bases are a match to TRBD1. CDR1 is KGHSH and CDR2 is LQKENI in the germline V gene. The CDR3 is made up of 16 amino acids. V gave up 0 bases and J gave up 3 bases; unmatched junction bases: 5. CDR3 sequence reads: CASSPPWQGDYNEQFF. The CDR3, as DNA: TGTGCCAGCTCACCACCGTGGCAGGGGGACTACAATGAGCAGTTCTTC.

This clone occurred once. This rearrangement joins TRBV6-6 to TRBJ1-6; D is perhaps TRBD1 (6 bases). V was trimmed by 0 bases and J by 9 bases, leaving 12 bases between them. Germline V gene sequence: CDR1 MNHNY, CDR2 SVGAGI (reference sequence). The CDR3 runs to 15 residues. CDR3 DNA sequence: TGTGCCAGCAGTTACTCGGATCCCAGGGGTTCACCCCTCCACTTT. Translated: CASSYSDPRGSPLHF.

This clone appeared a single time. The V call is TRBV27, the J call TRBJ1-6; 7 bases are a match to TRBD1. There are 14 residues in the CDR3. Per germline, CDR1 MNHEY and CDR2 SMNVEV (reference sequence). V trimming: 6 bases; J trimming: 6 bases; junction bases outside the gene matches: 5. CDR3 DNA: TGTGCCAGCAGCGGGCACAGGGGTAATTCACCCCTCCACTTT. Translation gives CASSGHRGNSPLHF.

The gene calls are TRBV10-3 and TRBJ2-3; 13 bases match TRBD2. The CDR3 extends over 16 amino acids. Trimming removed 4 bases from V and 8 bases from J; junction bases left unmatched: 9. Germline CDR1 reads ENHRY; CDR2 reads SYGVKD. Here the CDR3 DNA reads TGTGCCATCAGTGGCACTAGCGGGGGGGCCTCGGCTACGCAGTATTTT. It codes for CAISGTSGGASATQYF.

The chain recombines TRBV6-1 with TRBJ1-2; possible D gene TRBD1, 5 bases. Germline CDR1 MNHNS, CDR2 SASEGT. V lost 2 bases and J lost 7, with 14 bases in between. The CDR3 spans 14 residues. The CDR3 DNA is TGTGCCAGCAGTGAACAAGGGAAGGGGCCTGGCTACACCTTC. It yields the protein CASSEQGKGPGYTF.

The chain uses TRBV7-9 and TRBJ1-6, with a tentative D call TRBD1 (5 bases). The CDR3 runs to 14 residues. From germline, CDR1 is SEHNR and CDR2 FQNEAQ (reference sequence). V was pared by 4 bases and J by 15 bases, with 19 bases between. The DNA of the CDR3 is TGTGCCAGCAGCTCCGGGGGTTCCAGGTCGAGCCTCCACTTT. Translation gives CASSSGGSRSSLHF.

The CDR3 here is CASSQQDRAQNIQYF. The DNA for the CDR3 is TGTGCCAGCAGCCAACAGGACAGGGCCCAAAACATTCAGTACTTC. This chain uses TRBV4-2 with TRBJ2-4; 8 nucleotides match TRBD1. This CDR3 contains 15 residues. With 2 bases clipped from V and 5 bases from J, the junction kept 5 bases outside the gene matches. CDR1 is LGHNA and CDR2 is YNFKEQ in the germline V gene.

CDR3 nucleotide sequence: TGTGCCAGCCAAAAACAGGGGCACACAGATACGCAGTATTTT. It yields the protein CASQKQGHTDTQYF. V gene TRBV2 combines with J gene TRBJ2-3, with TRBD1 identical over 7 bases. In germline, CDR1 is SNHLY, CDR2 FYNNEI. CDR3 length equals 14 residues. The V and J ends lost 8 bases and 2 bases, in that order; junction bases with no gene match: 7. The full variable domain, with the rest looked up from reference TRBV2 and TRBJ2-3, is EPEVTQTPSHQVTQMGQEVILRCVPISNHLYFYWYRQILGQKVEFLVSFYNNEISEKSEIFDDQFSVERPDGSNFTLKIRSTKLEDSAMYFCASQKQGHTDTQYFGPGTRLTVL.

This sequence joins TRBV6-5 and TRBJ1-2, with TRBD1 matching over 9 bases. The CDR3 extends over 16 amino acids. The junction had 14 bases not matched to a gene; V was cut back by 4 bases and J by 8 bases. CDR1 is MNHEY and CDR2 is SVGAGI in the germline V gene. The CDR3 coding sequence is TGTGCCAGCAGTTTCCAAAACCCGGGACAGGGCAGCGGCTACACCTTC. As protein: CASSFQNPGQGSGYTF.

V gene TRBV5-4 combines with J gene TRBJ2-7; D may be TRBD2 (7 bases). Trimming left V 4 bases short and J 0 bases short, with 14 bases between. The CDR3 loop spans 15 amino acids. Looked up from germline, CDR1 is SGHNT and CDR2 is YYREEE (reference sequence). This CDR3 reads CASSRAGASSYEQYF. CDR3 nucleotide sequence: TGTGCCAGCAGCCGCGCGGGGGCTTCCTCCTACGAGCAGTACTTC.

This sequence joins TRBV28 and TRBJ1-5; maybe TRBD1 (5 bases). The CDR3 length is 16 residues. In germline, CDR1 is MDHEN, CDR2 SYDVKM. Trimming took off 3 bases at V and 2 bases at J, with 14 bases between the two ends. The CDR3 spells CASSLGGNMGNQPQHF. CDR3 DNA: TGTGCCAGCAGTTTGGGGGGAAACATGGGCAATCAGCCCCAGCATTTT.

The chain carries TRBV29-1 and TRBJ2-3, with 8 positions matching TRBD2. Germline V CDR1 and CDR2: SQVTM, ANQGSEA. J was trimmed by 5 bases and V by 8 bases; bases with no gene match: 15. CDR3 length: 15 residues. CDR3 loop: CSLGFPSGQGDTQYF. The CDR3 nucleotides read TGCAGCCTCGGGTTTCCTAGCGGGCAAGGAGATACGCAGTATTTT.

This clone has a handful of counts. The rearrangement joins TRBV3-1 (or the pseudogene TRBV3-2) to TRBJ1-1; TRBD1 matches 7 bases. V shed 3 bases, J shed 11 bases, and the junction held 6 bases outside the gene matches. Germline CDR1 LGHDT, CDR2 YNNKEL (reference sequence). The CDR3 runs 12 residues. The DNA for the CDR3 is TGTGCCAGCAGCCAGATCGACAGGGCCGCTTTCTTT. This encodes CASSQIDRAAFF.

V is TRBV4-2 and J is TRBJ2-6; 9 bases fit TRBD2. J gave up 0 bases and V 8 bases, and 11 bases lay outside the gene matches. The CDR3 runs to 18 residues. CDR1 and CDR2 (germline): LGHNA, YNFKEQ. As DNA, the CDR3 is TGTGCCAGCTGCCCGGCGGGGGGGTTCATCTCTGGGGCCAACGTCCTGACTTTC. Protein sequence: CASCPAGGFISGANVLTF.

This clone was observed a few times. The genes are TRBV7-3 and TRBJ2-1; 9 bases match TRBD1. In germline, CDR1 is SGHTA, CDR2 FQGTGA. V was clipped by 5 bases and J by 5 bases; unmatched bases: 7. The CDR3 extends over 15 amino acids. CDR3 nucleotide sequence: TGTGCCAGCAGCCCGGGCCGGACAGGGGACAATGAGCAGTTCTTC. This sequence encodes CASSPGRTGDNEQFF.

The chain is built from TRBV27 and TRBJ2-6; 9 positions agree with TRBD1. Germline V gene sequence: CDR1 MNHEY, CDR2 SMNVEV (reference sequence). The CDR3 runs 17 residues. Germline trimming cut 4 bases from V and 4 bases from J; bases unmatched to any gene: 8. The CDR3 DNA reads TGTGCCAGCAGTTACGGACAGGGGTTCTCCGGGGCCAACGTCCTGACTTTC. The encoded protein is CASSYGQGFSGANVLTF.

V gene TRBV11-2 combines with J gene TRBJ2-5, with D perhaps TRBD1 (6 bases). Germline assignment: CDR1 SGHAT and CDR2 FQNNGV. Deletions cut 2 bases from V and 7 bases from J, with 11 bases between. The CDR3 totals 13 residues. The DNA of the CDR3 is TGTGCCAGCAGCTTATCAGGGGTAGGGACCCAGTACTTC. Translated, it gives CASSLSGVGTQYF.

The chain couples TRBV18 to TRBJ1-1; 10 positions match TRBD1. The CDR3 spans 13 residues. With V trimmed by 4 bases and J by 10 bases, 6 bases remained unmatched. CDR1 is KGHSH, CDR2 LQKENI, per germline. This chain's CDR3 is CASSLGQGEGAFF. CDR3 bases: TGTGCCAGCTCACTCGGACAGGGGGAGGGAGCTTTCTTT.

The V call is TRBV30, the J call TRBJ2-7; D gene ambiguous. Germline V gene sequence: CDR1 GTSNPN, CDR2 SVGIG (reference sequence). V was clipped by 2 bases and J by 0 bases, with 11 bases between them. CDR3 length: 14 amino acids. The CDR3 reads CAWSFKRGSYEQYF. The CDR3 bases are TGTGCCTGGAGTTTTAAAAGAGGCTCCTACGAGCAGTACTTC.